This T cell receptor (beta chain) is drawn from a study of graft-versus-host responses after intestinal transplantation. For this clone: Its antigen remains unidentified.

This table comes from immunoSEQ multiplex PCR, and its TCRdb copy is limited to in-frame clones, with some not included. The data contain 75,000 to 90,000 clones, roughly nine tenths of them singletons. The receptor's source is a human donor who received an intestinal transplant. Sequences were derived from unstimulated CD4+ T cells sorted from spleen or lymph node cells, sampled before intestinal transplant.

The CDR3 sequence is CASSKRTGRNTEAFF. CDR3 DNA: TGTGCCAGTAGTAAAAGGACAGGGAGGAACACTGAAGCTTTCTTT. The V call is TRBV19, the J call TRBJ1-1, with 8 bases matching TRBD1. Losses at the gene ends were 4 bases for V and 1 base for J; bases not matched to a gene: 5. The CDR3 is 15 residues long. The V gene's germline CDR1 is LNHDA and CDR2 SQIVND (reference sequence).